Each of the 28 T cell receptor beta chains below was sequenced from the same sample in a study of cytomegalovirus exposure and HLA in healthy donors. PCR involved 60 Vbeta and 13 Jbeta primers. Sequencing used immunoSEQ multiplex PCR; TCRdb keeps in-frame clones, though not all of them. The sample records around 97,000 clones, roughly 10% being singletons. The sample taken for sequencing was PBMCs. The origin of the receptors is a man aged 45-65 years in good health and CMV-seropositive.

The chain combines TRBV19 with TRBJ1-1; tentative D call: TRBD1 (6 bases). Looked up from germline, CDR1 is LNHDA and CDR2 is SQIVND (reference sequence). This CDR3 comprises 15 residues. Trimming shortened V by 5 bases and J by 1 base, and 14 bases separated the two germline ends. The CDR3 region is CASSALGHQNTEAFF. The CDR3 nucleotides read TGTGCCAGTAGTGCTCTGGGACACCAGAACACTGAAGCTTTCTTT.

This clone was seen a handful of times. The V call is TRBV9, the J call TRBJ2-3; D might be TRBD2 (5 bases). Trimming left V 3 bases short and J 6 bases short, with 20 bases between. The germline gives CDR1 SGDLS, CDR2 YYNGEE. The CDR3 spans 16 residues. For the CDR3, the DNA is TGTGCCAGCAGCGGATCTCTAGCTACCTTAGCCGATACGCAGTATTTT. Translation gives CASSGSLATLADTQYF.

The sample holds a few counts of this clone. V usage is TRBV15 and J usage is TRBJ2-1, with TRBD1 identical over 9 bases. CDR1 and CDR2 from the germline V gene are LNHNV and YYDKDF (reference sequence). The V gene end was trimmed by 5 bases and the J gene end by 8 bases; junction bases not matched to a gene: 10. The CDR3 is made up of 15 amino acids. CDR3 bases: TGTGCCACCAGCGAGAGGGACAGGGTAATCGATGAGCAGTTCTTC. It is translated as CATSERDRVIDEQFF.

There are a few counts of this clone. The rearrangement uses TRBV5-8 and TRBJ2-1, with 12 positions matching TRBD2. This CDR3 spans 16 amino acids. V was clipped by 0 bases and J by 7 bases; unmatched bases: 5. Germline assignment: CDR1 SGHTS and CDR2 YDEGEE. CDR3 sequence: CASSLGLAGAGNEQFF. The CDR3 DNA reads TGTGCCAGCAGCTTGGGACTAGCGGGAGCAGGAAATGAGCAGTTCTTC.

On this clone itself: A junction boundary mismatches the germline segment, possibly from a read error. The chain employs TRBV4-2 and TRBJ2-1; perhaps TRBD2 as D (5 bases). Germline-derived CDR1 and CDR2 are LGHNA and YNFKEQ. The CDR3 has 16 residues. The CDR3, as DNA: TGTGCCAGCAGCAAAGATCTTAAATCCGGGAACAATGAGCAGTTCTTC. This gives the protein CASSKDLKSGNNEQFF.

This clone was detected a few times. The J gene is TRBJ2-5, the V gene TRBV7-2; D is uncertain. V lost 5 bases and J lost 7, with 11 bases in between. CDR3 length: 12 amino acids. Per the germline V gene, CDR1 is SGHTA and CDR2 is FQGNSA. CDR3 sequence reads: CASSPHSGTQYF. The DNA for the CDR3 is TGTGCCAGCAGCCCCCACTCAGGGACCCAGTACTTC.

This clone was counted between two and nine times. This chain links TRBV7-9 with TRBJ2-7, with 13 bases matching TRBD2. J was trimmed by 2 bases and V by 5 bases; bases with no gene match: 6. CDR3 length equals 16 residues. In germline, CDR1 is SEHNR, CDR2 FQNEAQ (reference sequence). CDR3 loop: CASSPGTSGKAYEQYF. The CDR3 nucleotides are TGTGCCAGCAGCCCGGGGACTAGCGGGAAAGCCTACGAGCAGTACTTC.

This clone came up a few times. V usage is TRBV5-1 and J usage is TRBJ2-5; 12 nucleotides agree with TRBD2. This CDR3 is 16 amino acids long. V gave up 4 bases and J gave up 4 bases; unmatched junction bases: 8. Germline CDR1 and CDR2: SGHRS and YFSETQ. The CDR3 DNA follows: TGCGCCAGCAGCACCGGACTAGCGGGGAGGGGAGAGACCCAGTACTTC. Translating it yields CASSTGLAGRGETQYF.

The chain uses TRBV6-1 and TRBJ2-3, with D maybe TRBD2 (6 bases). V dropped 5 bases and J dropped 0 bases, with 12 bases sitting between them. The CDR3 length is 15 residues. Germline V gives CDR1 MNHNS, CDR2 SASEGT. The CDR3 DNA sequence: TGTGCCAGCAGTCCCCCAGCGGGTAGCACAGATACGCAGTATTTT. It yields the protein CASSPPAGSTDTQYF.

A single count supports this clone. J is TRBJ2-7 and V is TRBV7-9, with D perhaps matching TRBD2 (6 bases). Germline lookup yields CDR1 SEHNR and CDR2 FQNEAQ (reference sequence). With 5 bases removed from V and 0 bases from J, the gap between germline ends came to 14 bases. The CDR3 sequence is 15 residues long. The CDR3 loop is CASSRGGTPSYEQYF. The CDR3 DNA reads TGTGCCAGCAGCCGGGGCGGGACGCCCTCCTACGAGCAGTACTTC.

The sample holds a few counts of this clone. This specimen includes other DNA sequences encoding the same CDR3. The V and J genes are TRBV20-1 and TRBJ1-1; 7 bases fit TRBD1. Losses at the gene ends were 5 bases for V and 7 bases for J; bases not matched to a gene: 4. This CDR3 is built from 11 residues. Germline V gene sequence: CDR1 DFQATT, CDR2 SNEGSKA (reference sequence). Here the CDR3 reads CSASRTGEAFF. As DNA, the CDR3 is TGCAGTGCTTCCCGGACAGGTGAAGCTTTCTTT.

The V gene is TRBV4-2, the J gene TRBJ2-3; 9 bases fit TRBD2. V shed 0 bases and J 1 base; nucleotides not matched to a gene: 5. The CDR3 covers 17 residues. The germline V gene encodes CDR1 LGHNA and CDR2 YNFKEQ. CDR3 coding DNA: TGTGCCAGCAGCCAAGACTCCAGGACTAGCGGCACAGATACGCAGTATTTT. Amino acids: CASSQDSRTSGTDTQYF.

CDR3 region: CSVAGLAGGELFF. CDR3 DNA sequence: TGCAGCGTGGCGGGACTAGCGGGCGGGGAGCTGTTTTTT. The chain links TRBV29-1 to TRBJ2-2, with TRBD2 matching over 12 bases. The CDR3 loop spans 13 amino acids. Per germline, CDR1 SQVTM and CDR2 ANQGSEA. J lost 7 bases, V lost 6 bases, and 3 bases had no gene match.

J is TRBJ1-4 and V is TRBV27; 7 nucleotides align to TRBD1. V shed 7 bases and J 5 bases; nucleotides not matched to a gene: 10. CDR3 length: 15 residues. CDR1 is MNHEY and CDR2 is SMNVEV in the germline V gene (reference sequence). The CDR3 spells CASTPRQGLNEKLFF. The CDR3 DNA is TGTGCCAGCACCCCTCGACAGGGATTAAATGAAAAACTGTTTTTT.

V gene TRBV7-9 combines with J gene TRBJ2-7; D gene uncertain. Germline V gene lookup returns CDR1 SEHNR and CDR2 FQNEAQ (reference sequence). The CDR3 covers 13 residues. Trimming pared 5 bases from V and 5 bases from J, leaving 13 bases between. The DNA of the CDR3 is TGTGCCAGCAGCCCCACATATGAGGACGAGCAGTACTTC. It specifies CASSPTYEDEQYF.

The sample holds a few counts of this clone. Other DNA sequences of this sample code for an identical CDR3. The chain links TRBV29-1 to TRBJ1-2, with 10 positions matching TRBD1. This CDR3 contains 16 residues. In germline, CDR1 is SQVTM, CDR2 ANQGSEA. V lost 4 bases and J lost 2; bases outside the gene matches: 10. The CDR3 region has the DNA TGCAGCGTTGTAGGGACAGGGGTCGAAGCCAACTATGGCTACACCTTC. Residues: CSVVGTGVEANYGYTF. Full variable domain (missing parts from reference TRBV29-1 and TRBJ1-2): SAVISQKPSRDICQRGTSLTIQCQVDSQVTMMFWYRQQPGQSLTLIATANQGSEATYESGFVIDKFPISRPNLTFSTLTVSNMSPEDSSIYLCSVVGTGVEANYGYTFGSGTRLTVV.

This clone has more than one count but fewer than ten. CDR3 sequence: CSIIKSDEQFF. The CDR3 DNA follows: TGCAGTATAATAAAAAGCGATGAGCAGTTCTTC. The J gene is TRBJ2-1, the V gene TRBV20-1, with D unclear. Per the germline V gene, CDR1 is DFQATT and CDR2 is SNEGSKA (reference sequence). Trimming stripped 8 bases from V and 8 bases from J, with 13 bases between. This CDR3 has 11 amino acids.

This clone was recorded a few times. The chain couples TRBV10-3 to TRBJ2-3; tentative D call: TRBD2 (6 bases). Trimming removed 5 bases from V and 3 bases from J, with 15 bases in between. Germline V CDR1 and CDR2: ENHRY, SYGVKD. CDR3 size: 15 residues. The DNA for the CDR3 is TGTGCCATCAGTTCCTACGGGAGTAGTACAGATACGCAGTATTTT. Amino acid sequence: CAISSYGSSTDTQYF.

Ten or more counts support this clone. This chain links TRBV6-5 with TRBJ2-1; no clear D gene. The CDR3 spans 11 residues. Germline CDR1 reads MNHEY; CDR2 reads SVGAGI. V lost 4 bases, J lost 14 bases, and 12 bases lay in between. In nucleotides, the CDR3 is TGTGCCAGCAGTTCCCGGTTCTTTGAGTTCTTC. Amino acids: CASSSRFFEFF.

This chain joins TRBV30 and TRBJ2-7; 9 bases are a match to TRBD1. CDR1 and CDR2 (germline): GTSNPN, SVGIG (reference sequence). Trimming removed 2 bases from V and 3 bases from J; junction bases left unmatched: 2. The CDR3 has 13 amino acids. Here the CDR3 reads CAWSRGQGYEQYF. The CDR3 DNA sequence: TGTGCCTGGAGTAGGGGACAGGGCTACGAGCAGTACTTC.

The V gene is TRBV27, the J gene TRBJ1-3; perhaps TRBD1 as D (5 bases). The CDR3 length is 15 residues. Germline V gives CDR1 MNHEY, CDR2 SMNVEV (reference sequence). V lost 6 bases, J lost 1 base, and 13 bases lay in between. The CDR3 here is CASRGLQGSGNTIYF. CDR3 in DNA: TGTGCCAGCAGGGGCCTTCAGGGATCTGGAAACACCATATATTTT.

The J gene is TRBJ2-7, the V gene TRBV5-5; weak D call: TRBD1 (5 bases). Trimming took off 8 bases at V and 6 bases at J, with 12 bases between the two ends. The CDR3 is 11 residues long. CDR1 is SGHKS and CDR2 is YYEKEE in the germline V gene (reference sequence). The CDR3 is CARNRKAEQYF. In DNA form, the CDR3 reads TGTGCCAGGAACAGGAAGGCCGAGCAGTACTTC.

The genes are TRBV27 and TRBJ2-7; 12 bases fit TRBD2. From germline, CDR1 is MNHEY and CDR2 SMNVEV (reference sequence). The CDR3 is 14 residues long. Trimming took 7 bases from V and 6 from J; bases not matched to a gene: 7. The CDR3 bases are TGTGCCAGCACTAGACTAGCGGGAGAGCCCGAGCAGTACTTC. Amino acid sequence: CASTRLAGEPEQYF.

This clone was counted a few times. The chain joins TRBV15 to TRBJ1-1; D is undetermined. The CDR3 totals 15 residues. Trimming shortened V by 0 bases and J by 6 bases, and 14 bases separated the two germline ends. From germline, CDR1 is LNHNV and CDR2 YYDKDF (reference sequence). The CDR3 loop is CATSRDPGLGPEAFF. Written as DNA, the CDR3 is TGTGCCACCAGCAGAGATCCTGGGTTGGGCCCTGAAGCTTTCTTT. The variable domain in full, completed from reference TRBV15 and TRBJ1-1, reads DAMVIQNPRYQVTQFGKPVTLSCSQTLNHNVMYWYQQKSSQAPKLLFHYYDKDFNNEADTPDNFQSRRPNTSFCFLDIRSPGLGDTAMYLCATSRDPGLGPEAFFGQGTRLTVV.

This clone was counted only a few times. The chain combines TRBV28 with TRBJ1-2; a possible D gene is TRBD1 (6 bases). The CDR3 has 13 residues. V shed 3 bases and J shed 11 bases, with 16 bases lying between them. Germline V gives CDR1 MDHEN, CDR2 SYDVKM. The CDR3 is CASSFSPGQTYTF. For the CDR3, the DNA is TGTGCCAGCAGTTTTTCCCCGGGACAAACTTACACCTTC.

The rearrangement joins TRBV7-2 to TRBJ2-7; D unresolved. The ends were cut back, 3 bases at V and 0 bases at J, with 6 bases in the middle. This CDR3 contains 13 residues. Germline CDR1 SGHTA, CDR2 FQGNSA. The CDR3 sequence: CASSLSSSYEQYF. Here the CDR3 DNA reads TGTGCCAGCAGCTTGAGTAGCTCCTACGAGCAGTACTTC.

The chain combines TRBV7-2 with TRBJ2-5; D may be TRBD1 (6 bases). The V end lost 5 bases, the J end lost 5 bases, and 15 bases lay between the germline ends. The germline V gene has CDR1 SGHTA and CDR2 FQGNSA. The CDR3 sequence is 14 residues long. Here the CDR3 DNA reads TGTGCCAGCAGCCCATCGGACAGAGGGGAGACCCAGTACTTC. Protein product: CASSPSDRGETQYF. Together with reference TRBV7-2 and TRBJ2-5, the CDR3 gives the full variable domain: GAGVSQSPSNKVTEKGKDVELRCDPISGHTALYWYRQSLGQGLEFLIYFQGNSAPDKSGLPSDRFSAERTGGSVSTLTIQRTQQEDSAVYLCASSPSDRGETQYFGPGTRLLVL.

This clone came up a few times. The chain combines TRBV7-2 with TRBJ1-3; D is uncertain. Germline V gene lookup returns CDR1 SGHTA and CDR2 FQGNSA. This CDR3 comprises 15 residues. V shed 3 bases and J shed 0 bases, with 9 bases lying between them. Here the CDR3 reads CASSLAASSGNTIYF. CDR3 nucleotide sequence: TGTGCCAGCAGCTTGGCGGCCTCCTCTGGAAACACCATATATTTT.